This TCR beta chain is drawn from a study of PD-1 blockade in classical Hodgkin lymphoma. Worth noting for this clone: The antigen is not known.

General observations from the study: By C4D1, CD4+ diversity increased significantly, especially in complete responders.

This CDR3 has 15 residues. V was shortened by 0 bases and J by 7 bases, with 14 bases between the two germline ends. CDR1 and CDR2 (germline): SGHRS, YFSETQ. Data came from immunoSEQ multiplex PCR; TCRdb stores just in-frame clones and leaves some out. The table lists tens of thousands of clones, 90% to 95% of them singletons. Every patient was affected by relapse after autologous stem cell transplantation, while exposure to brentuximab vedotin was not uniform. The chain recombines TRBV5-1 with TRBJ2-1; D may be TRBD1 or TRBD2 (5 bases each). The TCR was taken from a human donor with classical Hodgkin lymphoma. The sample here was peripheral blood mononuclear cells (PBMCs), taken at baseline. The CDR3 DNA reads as TGCGCCAGCAGCTTGGTGTCCGGGGCTGGGAATGAGCAGTTCTTC. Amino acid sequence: CASSLVSGAGNEQFF.